This T cell receptor (beta chain) is drawn from a study of Ad26.COV2.S vaccination and SARS-CoV-2 variants. At the level of the study: The donor was enrolled in the Ad26.COV2.S arm of the COV1001 trial. Recipients of Ad26.COV2.S got it intramuscularly, once or twice 56 days apart.

About this clone itself: The antigen remains undetermined. An end of the junction differs from the germline gene, which may be a read error. The same CDR3 can be traced to other DNA sequences in this sample.

Data came from immunoSEQ multiplex PCR; TCRdb stores just in-frame clones and leaves some out. The sample yields 300,000 to 400,000 clones, roughly 85% seen once. Per germline, CDR1 SGHAT and CDR2 FQNNGV. The length of the CDR3 is 15 residues. The study's findings and limits: Placebo recipients and vaccine recipients were similar in non-spike TCR breadth.

The treatment here: 19 received Ad26.COV2.S at low or high dose, single or two shots; a few received placebo; per-sample allocation not given. Sampling occurred on day 63 after the first vaccine or placebo injection. The genes are TRBV11-2 and TRBJ2-7; D not resolved. The specimen was peripheral blood, collected in a trial of Ad26.COV2.S vaccine versus placebo. The TCR comes from a person aged 18-65 years who received the Ad26.COV2.S COVID-19 vaccine or a placebo. The CDR3 DNA follows: TGTGCCAGCAGCTTAGATCCGCGACGGGCCTATGAGCAGTACTTC. Encoded protein: CASSLDPRRAYEQYF.